This TCR beta chain was documented in a study of T cells in Graves' hyperthyroidism and ophthalmopathy. Across the whole study: Peripheral blood samples were taken at initial diagnosis, prior to any treatment.

Authors of the study amplified TCR beta CDR3 regions from RNA transcripts. First-round RT-PCR targeting the TCR CDR3 was performed with the HTBI primer set. MiXCR, run by TCRdb on the multiplex PCR reads, gives a single entry per CDR3 protein. Among more than 500,000 distinct CDR3 sequences listed, about 15% were seen once. The sample holds many counts of this clonotype. Its antigen is still unknown. Germline V lookup: CDR1 SGHTA, CDR2 FQGNSA. There are 16 residues in the CDR3. V lost 1 base, J lost 4 bases, and 16 bases lay in between. Study results and caveats: Blood shared most expanded thyroid clonotypes above 0.001.

The chain links TRBV7-2 to TRBJ1-1; D unclear. The sequence came from a woman between 35 and 50 years old with Graves' ophthalmopathy. Source material: blood. The DNA for the CDR3 is TGTGCCAGCAGCTTAGGGCCCCGGGAAGGGAGCACTGAAGCTTTCTTT. Its translation: CASSLGPREGSTEAFF.